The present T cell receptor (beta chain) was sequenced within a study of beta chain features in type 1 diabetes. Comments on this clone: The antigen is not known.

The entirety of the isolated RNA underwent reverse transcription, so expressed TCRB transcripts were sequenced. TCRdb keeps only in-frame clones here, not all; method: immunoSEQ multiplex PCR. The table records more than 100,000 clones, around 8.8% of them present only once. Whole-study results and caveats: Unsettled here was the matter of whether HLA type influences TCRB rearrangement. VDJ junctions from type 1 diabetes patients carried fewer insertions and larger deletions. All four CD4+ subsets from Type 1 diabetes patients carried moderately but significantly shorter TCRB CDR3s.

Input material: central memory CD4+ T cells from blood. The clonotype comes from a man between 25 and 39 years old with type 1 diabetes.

In DNA form, the CDR3 reads TGTGCCTGGATACCGGGACATTTTAATTCACCCCTCCACTTT. It specifies CAWIPGHFNSPLHF. V and J are TRBV30 and TRBJ1-6; maybe TRBD1 (6 bases). The CDR3 is made up of 14 amino acids. Germline CDR1 and CDR2: GTSNPN and SVGIG (reference sequence). Trimming stripped 4 bases from V and 6 bases from J, with 13 bases between.